One and the same sample provided the 3 T cell receptor beta chains below, sequenced in a study of blood T cell repertoires in COVID-19. Sequencing was performed with immunoSEQ multiplex PCR; in TCRdb, only in-frame clones are kept and a portion is missing. The table lists about 360,000 clones, around nine tenths of them singletons. Sequencing input: peripheral blood. All receptors derive from an older woman with COVID-19, enrolled during active disease.

This chain links TRBV7-9 with TRBJ2-7, with a weak D call TRBD1 (7 bases). Germline CDR1 and CDR2: SEHNR and FQNEAQ (reference sequence). The CDR3 runs 18 residues. V was cut by 2 bases and J by 3 bases, with 23 bases left in between. As DNA, the CDR3 is TGTGCCAGCAGCTTACCACGAGCCGGGACAGCGGGTCACTACGAGCAGTACTTC. The encoded protein is CASSLPRAGTAGHYEQYF.

The chain links TRBV12-3 or TRBV12-4 to TRBJ2-5, with unresolved D. Trimming took off 8 bases at V and 7 bases at J, with 14 bases between the two ends. The CDR3 spans 12 residues. For the CDR3, the DNA is TGTGCCAGCCATATCAGCTCGGGGACCCAGTACTTC. This encodes CASHISSGTQYF.

The CDR3 coding sequence is TGTGCCAGCAGCTTGCTCAATGAGCAGTTCTTC. This codes for CASSLLNEQFF. V gene TRBV5-5 combines with J gene TRBJ2-1; D unresolved. The germline gives CDR1 SGHKS, CDR2 YYEKEE (reference sequence). The CDR3 is 11 amino acids. V was cut by 1 base and J by 6 bases, with 2 bases left in between.